In this sample, the clone carrying this TCR beta chain turned up once. The target antigen is unknown. CDR3 length equals 16 residues. The V gene's germline CDR1 is GTSNPN and CDR2 SVGIG (reference sequence). With 6 bases removed from V and 1 base from J, the gap between germline ends came to 19 bases. Researchers ran the assay at a deep level. Only in-frame clones appear in the TCRdb table, and some are missing; sequencing was by immunoSEQ multiplex PCR. Of about 300,000 clones listed, under 80% are singletons. The data originate from a study of shared clonotypes between healthy human individuals. Study results and caveats: Clonotypes shared by all four donors outscored non-shared clonotypes in generation probability. Only blood was sampled, and tissue TCR repertoires likely differ from blood ones.

The origin of this receptor is a man aged 25-45 years in good health. This chain uses TRBV30 with TRBJ1-3, with D hard to call. Sequences were obtained from memory CD4+ T cells sorted from blood. Regarding subset: CD45RA-negative fraction. The CDR3 region is CACLNPQKISGNTIYF. The CDR3 DNA is TGTGCCTGCCTAAACCCTCAAAAAATTTCTGGAAACACCATATATTTT.